Listed below are T cell receptor beta chains from one sample, sequenced in a study of blood T cell repertoires in COVID-19. Clones were sequenced by immunoSEQ multiplex PCR, and TCRdb holds only the in-frame ones, with some missing. Here the sample spans some 250,000 clones, approximately 91% being singletons. The sequenced material came from PBMCs or T cells enriched from blood (not recorded which). The receptors were gathered from a woman between 40 and 55 years old with acute COVID-19. CDR3s include the opening cysteine and the closing phenylalanine or tryptophan. Each record gives: J gene, clone size, D gene, V gene, CDR3 DNA, CDR3 protein. D genes are given only for firm matches. Only some rows state a clone size, as once, few, many or a class for expanded clones.

J: TRBJ2-7
size: -
D: TRBD1
V: TRBV24-1
DNA: TGTGCCACCAGTGACTCCGGGACAGGGGCCTACGAGCAGTACTTC
CDR3: CATSDSGTGAYEQYF

J: TRBJ2-2
size: -
D: -
V: TRBV2
DNA: TGTGCCAGCAGTCCTTCGGGGGAGCTGTTTTTT
CDR3: CASSPSGELFF

J: TRBJ1-6
size: -
D: TRBD1
V: TRBV14
DNA: TGTGCCAGCAGCCAAGAAGGAGAGGGGACAGGATCACCCCTCCACTTT
CDR3: CASSQEGEGTGSPLHF

J: TRBJ1-1
size: -
D: -
V: TRBV19
DNA: TGTGCCAGTAGTCGTGGGGGCCGAGGCACTGAAGCTTTCTTT
CDR3: CASSRGGRGTEAFF

J: TRBJ1-3
size: once
D: -
V: TRBV9
DNA: TGTGCCAGCAGCGTTGCCGGGACTTCGGGAAACACCATATATTTT
CDR3: CASSVAGTSGNTIYF

J: TRBJ1-5
size: few
D: TRBD1
V: TRBV30
DNA: TGTGCCTGGACGGGGACAGGGATCAACCAGCCCCAGCATTTT
CDR3: CAWTGTGINQPQHF

J: TRBJ1-2
size: -
D: -
V: TRBV3-1/TRBV3-2
DNA: TGTGCCAGCAGCCGGACACTTAACTATGGCTACACCTTC
CDR3: CASSRTLNYGYTF

J: TRBJ2-1
size: -
D: -
V: TRBV6-6
DNA: TGTGCCAGCAGCTTCGGACTGGGCGGAAACAATGAGCAGTTCTTC
CDR3: CASSFGLGGNNEQFF

J: TRBJ2-1
size: -
D: -
V: TRBV9
DNA: TGTGCCAGCAGCGTGAAAGGGGAATCCTACAATGAGCAGTTCTTC
CDR3: CASSVKGESYNEQFF

J: TRBJ1-1
size: -
D: -
V: TRBV5-1
DNA: TGCGCCAGCACACCTTATGGGGGCCTGAACACTGAAGCTTTCTTT
CDR3: CASTPYGGLNTEAFF

J: TRBJ1-1
size: -
D: TRBD1
V: TRBV6-5
DNA: TGTGCCAGCAGCCGGACAGGGATGAACACTGAAGCTTTCTTT
CDR3: CASSRTGMNTEAFF

J: TRBJ1-1
size: -
D: -
V: TRBV30
DNA: TGTGCCTGGAGTGTACAGATGTCGCGAACTGAAGCTTTCTTT
CDR3: CAWSVQMSRTEAFF

J: TRBJ1-5
size: few
D: -
V: TRBV5-6
DNA: TGTGCCAGCAGCTTGTTAGGCCAGGGACTGCCCCAGCATTTT
CDR3: CASSLLGQGLPQHF

J: TRBJ2-1
size: -
D: -
V: TRBV24-1
DNA: TGTGCCACAAGAGGTCAGGGGCAGGGTGAGCAGTTCTTC
CDR3: CATRGQGQGEQFF

J: TRBJ2-5
size: -
D: -
V: TRBV5-8
DNA: TGTGCCAGCAGCTTGGAGTCCAGGGGATCGGAGACCCAGTACTTC
CDR3: CASSLESRGSETQYF

J: TRBJ1-2
size: -
D: TRBD1
V: TRBV5-1
DNA: TGCGCCAGCAGCCATTCCCCCAGACAGGGGGGATACTATGGCTACACCTTC
CDR3: CASSHSPRQGGYYGYTF

J: TRBJ1-1
size: -
D: -
V: TRBV18
DNA: TGTGCCAGCTCACCGGACAGATACACTGAAGCTTTCTTT
CDR3: CASSPDRYTEAFF

J: TRBJ1-6
size: -
D: -
V: TRBV2
DNA: TGTGCCAGCAGTGACGAATCCCGAGGCAGAAACCACTTT
CDR3: CASSDESRGRNHF

J: TRBJ1-6
size: -
D: -
V: TRBV5-1
DNA: TGCGCCAGCAGCTTGGCAGGGGAAGGGTCACCCCTCCACTTT
CDR3: CASSLAGEGSPLHF

J: TRBJ1-1
size: -
D: TRBD1
V: TRBV19
DNA: TGTGCCAGTAGTATGGGGACAGGGGGCGCTTTGTTGTTT
CDR3: CASSMGTGGALLF

J: TRBJ2-3
size: -
D: -
V: TRBV19
DNA: TGTGCCAGTAGTTACGCGGATACGCAGTATTTT
CDR3: CASSYADTQYF

J: TRBJ1-4
size: -
D: TRBD1
V: TRBV18
DNA: TGTGCCAGCTCACCTTTTTGGTTCCCACGACAGGGGGAAACTAATGAAAAACTGTTTTTT
CDR3: CASSPFWFPRQGETNEKLFF

J: TRBJ2-5
size: -
D: -
V: TRBV27
DNA: TGTGCCAGCAGTCTCACCCCGGTGGGGGGGGCGACCCAGTACTTC
CDR3: CASSLTPVGGATQYF

J: TRBJ2-1
size: -
D: -
V: TRBV7-5
DNA: TGTGTCAGAAGCTTCTTCAGGACTAGCGGGGTCCCCTACAATGAGCAGTTCTTC
CDR3: CVRSFFRTSGVPYNEQFF

J: TRBJ2-7
size: few
D: TRBD2
V: TRBV30
DNA: TGTGCCTACCGACCGGGACTAGCGGGAGTAGGGCCTTACGAGCAGTACTTC
CDR3: CAYRPGLAGVGPYEQYF

J: TRBJ2-4
size: -
D: -
V: TRBV29-1
DNA: TGCAGCGTCCAACAGGGAGGGGTTCAGTACTTC
CDR3: CSVQQGGVQYF

J: TRBJ2-3
size: -
D: -
V: TRBV11-3
DNA: TGTGCCAGCAGCCCACTGGGGGGGGCCGCAGATACGCAGTATTTT
CDR3: CASSPLGGAADTQYF

J: TRBJ2-1
size: once
D: TRBD2
V: TRBV25-1
DNA: TGTGCCAGCAGTAGCGGGGCTACCCACAATGAGCAGTTCTTC
CDR3: CASSSGATHNEQFF

J: TRBJ2-1
size: -
D: TRBD2
V: TRBV20-1
DNA: TGCAGTCCTGGGCGGGAGCAGCAGTTCTTC
CDR3: CSPGREQQFF

J: TRBJ1-5
size: -
D: -
V: TRBV4-2
DNA: TGTGCCAGCAGCCCGGGGGGTGTTAGTCAGCCCCAGCATTTT
CDR3: CASSPGGVSQPQHF

J: TRBJ1-4
size: -
D: TRBD1
V: TRBV3-1/TRBV3-2
DNA: TGTGCCAGCAGCCATCGCAGGGGGCGATCTGAAAAACTGTTTTTT
CDR3: CASSHRRGRSEKLFF

J: TRBJ2-5
size: -
D: -
V: TRBV21-1
DNA: TGTGCCAGCAGCAAAAAGAGTGAAGAGACCCAGTACTTC
CDR3: CASSKKSEETQYF

J: TRBJ1-2
size: -
D: -
V: TRBV6-2/TRBV6-3
DNA: TGTGCCAGCAGTTACGGGCAGGGAAAAGGCTATGGCTACACCTTC
CDR3: CASSYGQGKGYGYTF

J: TRBJ2-5
size: -
D: -
V: TRBV5-4
DNA: TGTGCCAGCAGCGCGCAGTTAGCCATGGGGACCCAGTACTTC
CDR3: CASSAQLAMGTQYF

J: TRBJ1-2
size: -
D: TRBD1
V: TRBV6-5
DNA: TGTGCCAGCAGACCTTCGACAGGGATTTATGGCTACACCTTC
CDR3: CASRPSTGIYGYTF

J: TRBJ1-6
size: -
D: -
V: TRBV21-1
DNA: TGTGCCAGCAGCAAACGGCACAGAGATAATTCACCCCTCCACTTT
CDR3: CASSKRHRDNSPLHF